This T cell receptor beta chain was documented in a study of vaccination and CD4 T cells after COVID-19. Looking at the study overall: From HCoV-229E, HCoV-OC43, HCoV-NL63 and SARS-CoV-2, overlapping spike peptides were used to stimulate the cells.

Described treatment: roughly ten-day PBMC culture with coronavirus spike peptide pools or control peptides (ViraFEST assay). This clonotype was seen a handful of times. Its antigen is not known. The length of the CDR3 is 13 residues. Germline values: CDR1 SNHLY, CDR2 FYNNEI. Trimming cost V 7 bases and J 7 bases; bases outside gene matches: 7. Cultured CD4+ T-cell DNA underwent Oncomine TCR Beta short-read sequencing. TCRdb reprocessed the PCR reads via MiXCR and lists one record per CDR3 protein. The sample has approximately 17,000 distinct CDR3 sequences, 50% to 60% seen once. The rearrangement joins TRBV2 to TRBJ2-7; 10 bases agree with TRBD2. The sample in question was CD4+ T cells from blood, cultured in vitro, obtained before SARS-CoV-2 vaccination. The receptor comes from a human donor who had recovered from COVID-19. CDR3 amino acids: CASTLAGAREQYF. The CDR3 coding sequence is TGTGCCAGCACTCTAGCGGGAGCTAGAGAGCAGTACTTC.